One and the same sample provided the 5 T cell receptor beta chains below, sequenced in a study of beta chain features in type 1 diabetes. What was sequenced were expressed TCRB transcripts, since all of the isolated RNA had been reverse transcribed. Measured with immunoSEQ multiplex PCR; TCRdb has only the in-frame clones, and not every one. This sample has under 950,000 clones, with 17% found just once. Sequencing used naive CD4+ T cells from blood. All receptors derive from a woman aged 18 to 35 in good health.

The chain combines TRBV29-1 with TRBJ2-2, with D maybe TRBD1 (5 bases). The germline V and J ends were trimmed by 7 bases and 6 bases, with 15 bases remaining between them. The CDR3 length is 13 residues. CDR1 is SQVTM and CDR2 is ANQGSEA in the germline V gene. The CDR3 region is CSAARGWAGELFF. CDR3 nucleotide sequence: TGCAGCGCCGCTAGGGGTTGGGCCGGGGAGCTGTTTTTT.

In the case of this clone: The sample contains more than one DNA sequence encoding this CDR3. The V and J genes are TRBV7-9 and TRBJ2-7; D gene uncertain. Germline CDR1 is SEHNR and CDR2 is FQNEAQ (reference sequence). V was clipped by 2 bases and J by 0 bases, with 5 bases between them. The CDR3 totals 13 residues. CDR3 sequence: CASSLLGSYEQYF. The CDR3 coding sequence is TGTGCCAGCAGCTTACTGGGCTCCTACGAGCAGTACTTC.

The rearrangement uses TRBV28 and TRBJ1-5; 8 bases are a match to TRBD1. The germline CDR1 and CDR2 sequences are MDHEN and SYDVKM. CDR3 length: 14 residues. V was pared by 3 bases and J by 3 bases, with 1 base of the junction left unmatched. CDR3 sequence reads: CASSLGQVNQPQHF. The CDR3 DNA reads as TGTGCCAGCAGTTTGGGACAGGTCAATCAGCCCCAGCATTTT.

Comments on this clone: The sample contains more than one DNA sequence encoding this CDR3. The rearrangement joins TRBV19 to TRBJ2-2, with 9 bases fitting TRBD1. CDR3 size: 16 residues. With V trimmed by 2 bases and J by 1 base, 2 bases remained unmatched. CDR1 and CDR2 (germline): LNHDA, SQIVND (reference sequence). As DNA, the CDR3 is TGTGCCAGTAGTATAAAGGGACAGGGGAACACCGGGGAGCTGTTTTTT. Amino acids: CASSIKGQGNTGELFF. Filled out from reference TRBV19 and TRBJ2-2, the complete variable domain reads DGGITQSPKYLFRKEGQNVTLSCEQNLNHDAMYWYRQDPGQGLRLIYYSQIVNDFQKGDIAEGYSVSREKKESFPLTVTSAQKNPTAFYLCASSIKGQGNTGELFFGEGSRLTVL.

The chain employs TRBV4-1 and TRBJ2-3, with 13 positions matching TRBD2. The CDR3 sequence is 15 residues long. From germline, CDR1 is MGHRA and CDR2 YSYEKL. Germline trimming cut 5 bases from V and 8 bases from J; bases unmatched to any gene: 7. CDR3 DNA: TGCGCCAGCAGCTCTTGGACTAGCGGGAGAGGTACGCAGTATTTT. Translated: CASSSWTSGRGTQYF.